The T cell receptor beta chain described here comes from a study of tumor-infiltrating lymphocytes in primary liver carcinoma. Study-wide background: There were roughly 3.65 to 7.13 million productive TCRbeta reads per sample, a yield similar across tissue types.

Using a constant-region primer together with ProtoScript II reverse transcriptase, TCR beta cDNA was made from around 500 ng of total RNA. ARM-PCR, slightly modified, supplied the TCR beta libraries through three nested multiplex PCR rounds. The opening two PCR rounds, around 9 cycles each, paired TRBV1-TRBV30 forward primers with a C-beta reverse primer. TCRdb passed the multiplex PCR reads through MiXCR, listing each CDR3 protein once. This table has about 43,000 distinct CDR3 sequences, about three quarters appearing once. It was from about 21-30 mg of unsorted bulk tissue that RNA and DNA were co-extracted. With respect to this clonotype: The junction differs from germline at one of its ends, possibly a read error.

Germline V gene sequence: CDR1 SGHRS, CDR2 YFSETQ. This CDR3 contains 14 residues. The clonotype was recovered from a man aged 35-49 years with primary liver carcinoma and hepatitis B virus infection. This sequence joins TRBV5-1 and TRBJ2-3, with D perhaps matching TRBD2 (6 bases). What was sequenced was liver tumor tissue from sampling region 2. Documented subset: tumor region T2, inferior pole. DNA of the CDR3: TGCGCCAGCAGCCTGGACGGGAGCGGAGATACGCGGTATTTT. This translates into CASSLDGSGDTRYF.